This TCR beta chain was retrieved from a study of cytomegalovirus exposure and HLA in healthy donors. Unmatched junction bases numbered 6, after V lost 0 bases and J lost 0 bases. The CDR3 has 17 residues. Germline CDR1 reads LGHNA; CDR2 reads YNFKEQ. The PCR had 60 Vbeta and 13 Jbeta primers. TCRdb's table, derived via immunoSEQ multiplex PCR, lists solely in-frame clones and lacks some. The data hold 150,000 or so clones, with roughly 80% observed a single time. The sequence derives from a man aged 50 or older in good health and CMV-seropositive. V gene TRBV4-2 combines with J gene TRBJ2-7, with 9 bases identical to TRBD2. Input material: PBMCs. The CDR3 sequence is CASSQEWSGGSSYEQYF. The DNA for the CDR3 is TGTGCCAGCAGCCAAGAGTGGAGCGGGGGGAGCTCCTACGAGCAGTACTTC.